These 3 T cell receptor beta chains originate from one sample sequenced in a study of cytomegalovirus exposure and HLA in healthy donors. The PCR contained 60 Vbeta and 13 Jbeta primers. Using immunoSEQ multiplex PCR, the repertoire was profiled, and TCRdb retains in-frame clones only, with some absent. Here the sample spans 150,000 to 200,000 clones, 84% being singletons. The sequencing input was PBMCs. These receptors were collected from a man in his late teens or twenties in good health and CMV-seronegative.

This sequence joins TRBV5-5 and TRBJ1-6; weak D call: TRBD1 (6 bases). The CDR3 has 13 amino acids. Germline CDR1 and CDR2: SGHKS and YYEKEE (reference sequence). Trimming took 0 bases from V and 8 from J, leaving 6 bases between them. CDR3 amino acids: CASSLEGDSPLHF. CDR3 bases: TGTGCCAGCAGCTTGGAGGGGGATTCACCCCTCCACTTT. Complete variable domain (other parts from reference TRBV5-5 and TRBJ1-6): DAGVTQSPTHLIKTRGQQVTLRCSPISGHKSVSWYQQVLGQGPQFIFQYYEKEERGRGNFPDRFSARQFPNYSSELNVNALLLGDSALYLCASSLEGDSPLHFGNGTRLTVT.

This clone occurred a few times. V usage is TRBV5-1 and J usage is TRBJ1-1; 7 positions agree with TRBD1. V shed 4 bases, J shed 11 bases, and the junction held 5 bases outside the gene matches. This CDR3 has 11 residues. Germline V lookup: CDR1 SGHRS, CDR2 YFSETQ. CDR3 loop: CASSQGQRAFF. The CDR3 coding sequence is TGCGCCAGCAGCCAGGGACAGCGGGCTTTCTTT.

The rearrangement uses TRBV7-2 and TRBJ2-1; 12 positions agree with TRBD2. The CDR3 spans 16 residues. V lost 5 bases to trimming and J lost 4 bases; unmatched junction nucleotides: 6. CDR1 and CDR2 from the germline V gene are SGHTA and FQGNSA. CDR3 sequence: CASSPWTSGIYNEQFF. The CDR3 DNA follows: TGTGCCAGCAGCCCGTGGACTAGCGGGATTTACAATGAGCAGTTCTTC.